This T cell receptor (beta chain) was sequenced in a study of T cells in Graves' hyperthyroidism and ophthalmopathy. Researchers took RNA transcripts and amplified the TCR beta CDR3 regions from them. The TCR CDR3 first-round RT-PCR relied on the HTBI primer set. TCRdb analysed the multiplex PCR reads with MiXCR anew, one entry per CDR3 protein. The sample lists about 380,000 distinct CDR3 sequences, 11% to 15% seen once, with about 11% in the top ten. This CDR3 has 14 residues. The V end lost 4 bases, the J end lost 5 bases, and 12 bases lay between the germline ends. Germline-derived CDR1 and CDR2 are LNHDA and SQIVND (reference sequence). This clonotype has only a few counts.

The sequenced sample was blood. This sequence joins TRBV19 and TRBJ2-1; D is perhaps TRBD1 (6 bases). The clonotype was recovered from a woman aged 60-75 years with Graves' hyperthyroidism. The CDR3 spells CASSRRQVNNEQFF. The CDR3 bases are TGTGCCAGTAGTAGACGACAGGTCAACAATGAGCAGTTCTTC. The full variable domain, with the rest looked up from reference TRBV19 and TRBJ2-1, is DGGITQSPKYLFRKEGQNVTLSCEQNLNHDAMYWYRQDPGQGLRLIYYSQIVNDFQKGDIAEGYSVSREKKESFPLTVTSAQKNPTAFYLCASSRRQVNNEQFFGPGTRLTVL.